The clone carrying this T cell receptor beta chain came up once. This entry belongs to a study of shared clonotypes between healthy human individuals. Study summary: CD4 naive cells filled three plates per donor, CD4 memory three, CD8 naive two and CD8 memory one.

Running of the assay took place at deep level. The data were produced by immunoSEQ multiplex PCR, yet TCRdb's version contains in-frame clones alone and is incomplete. The table has over a million clones, 98% seen once. The length of the CDR3 is 13 residues. CDR1 is SGHRS, CDR2 YFSETQ, per germline. V lost 7 bases and J 0 bases, leaving 10 bases between the germline ends. The chain uses TRBV5-1 and TRBJ1-1; D not resolved. Source material: naive CD4+ T cells sorted from blood. Subset in this sample: CD45RA+ positively selected. The sequence was collected from a man aged 30 to 39 in good health. CDR3 residues: CASYDSLNTEAFF. CDR3 nucleotides: TGCGCCAGCTACGATAGTTTGAACACTGAAGCTTTCTTT.